This TCR beta chain is from a study of shared clonotypes between healthy human individuals. Study summary: Each donor had three CD4 naive, three CD4 memory, two CD8 naive and one CD8 memory plate.

Deep-level assay runs were performed. Only in-frame clones appear in the TCRdb table, and some are missing; sequencing was by immunoSEQ multiplex PCR. This sample has approximately 710,000 clones; roughly 91% occur once, and the top ten carry less than 40%. The CDR3 sequence is 14 residues long. The V and J ends lost 6 bases and 2 bases, in that order; junction bases with no gene match: 5. In germline, CDR1 is MNHEY, CDR2 SMNVEV (reference sequence). Concerning this clone: What it binds is not known.

Study-wide points: The authors sampled blood alone, and tissue repertoires likely differ. Relative to their counterparts shared across all four donors, non-shared clonotypes exhibited diminished generation probabilities.

The material sequenced was memory CD8+ T cells from PBMCs. This sample's subset: CD45RO+ cells pooled with CCR7-negative TemRA cells. The sequence came from a man aged 18 to 29 in good health. Some clones in this sample may be carry-over from other donors' samples. The rearrangement joins TRBV27 to TRBJ1-1; 8 nucleotides line up with TRBD1. CDR3: CASRDGQGNTEAFF. The DNA for the CDR3 is TGTGCCAGCAGGGACGGACAGGGAAACACTGAAGCTTTCTTT.